The 17 T cell receptor beta chains given below trace back to one sample, sequenced in a study of blood T cell repertoires in COVID-19. Generated by immunoSEQ multiplex PCR, the TCRdb table keeps only in-frame clones and is missing some. This table holds more than 200,000 clones, more than 75% found once. The sequenced sample consisted of peripheral blood. The source of these receptors is a woman at least 80 years old with COVID-19, enrolled during active disease.

V and J are TRBV3-1 (or the pseudogene TRBV3-2) and TRBJ2-7, with 9 bases fitting TRBD2. V trimming: 1 base; J trimming: 6 bases; junction bases outside the gene matches: 13. The CDR3 is made up of 17 amino acids. The germline gives CDR1 LGHDT, CDR2 YNNKEL (reference sequence). The CDR3, as DNA: TGTGCCAGCAGCCAAGGGACTAGCGTGATCGGTAGAAGCGAGCAGTACTTC. Translated: CASSQGTSVIGRSEQYF.

There are a few counts of this clone. V and J are TRBV2 and TRBJ2-7; TRBD1 agrees at 11 bases. CDR1 and CDR2 from the germline V gene are SNHLY and FYNNEI. The CDR3 sequence is 12 residues long. Trimming at V came to 6 bases and at J to 6 bases, leaving 1 base not matched to a gene. CDR3 DNA: TGTGCCAGCAGGGGGACAGGGGGCGAGCAGTACTTC. Translated: CASRGTGGEQYF.

V and J are TRBV12-3 or TRBV12-4 and TRBJ1-3; the D is unclear. The CDR3 totals 11 residues. Trimming stripped 4 bases from V and 9 bases from J, with 7 bases between. CDR3 protein: CASSYAGTIYF. The CDR3 DNA reads TGTGCCAGCAGTTACGCGGGCACCATATATTTT.

The chain couples TRBV27 to TRBJ2-1; perhaps TRBD2 as D (6 bases). The CDR3 totals 12 residues. The V gene lost 2 bases and the J gene lost 13 bases, with 12 bases spanning the gap. Germline V gives CDR1 MNHEY, CDR2 SMNVEV (reference sequence). CDR3 protein: CASSLRGTRQFF. The CDR3 nucleotides are TGTGCCAGCAGTTTACGTGGGACTCGTCAGTTCTTC.

V and J are TRBV18 and TRBJ1-1; 7 positions agree with TRBD1. Per germline, CDR1 KGHSH and CDR2 LQKENI. V gave up 0 bases and J gave up 2 bases; unmatched junction bases: 15. There are 19 residues in the CDR3. The CDR3 reads CASSPPGGNRDRTNTEAFF. In DNA, the CDR3 is TGTGCCAGCTCACCACCGGGGGGAAATCGGGACAGAACTAACACTGAAGCTTTCTTT.

This chain uses TRBV19 with TRBJ1-5; no reliable D call. CDR3 size: 15 residues. V lost 5 bases and J 3 bases, leaving 14 bases between the germline ends. CDR1 is LNHDA and CDR2 is SQIVND in the germline V gene (reference sequence). CDR3 loop: CASSPPSLYNQPQHF. The CDR3 DNA follows: TGTGCCAGTAGTCCCCCTAGCCTTTACAATCAGCCCCAGCATTTT.

This chain connects TRBV4-1 to TRBJ1-1, with D tentatively TRBD1 (5 bases). This CDR3 has 15 amino acids. The germline V gene encodes CDR1 MGHRA and CDR2 YSYEKL. Trimming removed 6 bases at V and 6 bases at J, with 20 bases between. CDR3 in amino acids: CASRPRNQGRAEAFF. The CDR3 DNA sequence: TGCGCCAGCAGGCCTCGTAACCAGGGTCGCGCTGAAGCTTTCTTT.

The V call is TRBV7-9, the J call TRBJ1-6, with D perhaps matching TRBD1 (5 bases). V was shortened by 5 bases and J by 10 bases, with 18 bases between the two germline ends. CDR1 and CDR2 from the germline V gene are SEHNR and FQNEAQ (reference sequence). The CDR3 is made up of 15 amino acids. The CDR3 protein is CASSRGRGARSPLHF. CDR3 DNA: TGTGCCAGCAGCCGGGGGAGAGGGGCAAGATCACCCCTCCACTTT.

V usage is TRBV29-1 and J usage is TRBJ2-6, with 7 bases matching TRBD1. This CDR3 contains 16 residues. V was pared by 6 bases and J by 3 bases, with 11 bases of the junction left unmatched. Germline CDR1 is SQVTM and CDR2 is ANQGSEA. Written as DNA, the CDR3 is TGCAGCGTCGGGACAGCTTGGATGGATGGGGCCAACGTCCTGACTTTC. Protein: CSVGTAWMDGANVLTF. The full variable domain, with the rest looked up from reference TRBV29-1 and TRBJ2-6, is SAVISQKPSRDICQRGTSLTIQCQVDSQVTMMFWYRQQPGQSLTLIATANQGSEATYESGFVIDKFPISRPNLTFSTLTVSNMSPEDSSIYLCSVGTAWMDGANVLTFGAGSRLTVL.

The table lists this clone with a count of one. This chain links TRBV5-4 with TRBJ2-1; 8 bases fit TRBD2. With V trimmed by 0 bases and J by 4 bases, 9 bases remained unmatched. Looked up from germline, CDR1 is SGHNT and CDR2 is YYREEE (reference sequence). The CDR3 length is 17 residues. CDR3 nucleotide sequence: TGTGCCAGCAGCTTGGCCCACGGGACTAGTCAGTACAATGAGCAGTTCTTC. Protein: CASSLAHGTSQYNEQFF.

The chain recombines TRBV18 with TRBJ2-2, with D possibly being TRBD2 (6 bases). Germline V gives CDR1 KGHSH, CDR2 LQKENI. The CDR3 totals 14 residues. Trimming pared 3 bases from V and 7 bases from J, leaving 12 bases between. Written as DNA, the CDR3 is TGTGCCAGCTCACCTGGGACTTCCCTCGGGGAGCTGTTTTTT. It encodes CASSPGTSLGELFF.

The table lists this clone with a count of one. The chain links TRBV28 to TRBJ2-1, with TRBD2 matching over 10 bases. The CDR3 loop spans 16 amino acids. CDR1 is MDHEN and CDR2 is SYDVKM in the germline V gene. Trimming took 6 bases from V and 2 from J; bases not matched to a gene: 7. The CDR3 nucleotides are TGTGCCAGCAGCCATCTCACTAGCGGGGCCTACAATGAGCAGTTCTTC. It yields the protein CASSHLTSGAYNEQFF.

This clone was detected only a few times. The same CDR3 also results from other DNA sequences found in this sample. The J gene is TRBJ1-1, the V gene TRBV5-4; D possibly corresponds to TRBD1 (6 bases). The CDR3 loop spans 15 amino acids. V was trimmed by 2 bases and J by 0 bases, leaving 11 bases between them. Per germline, CDR1 SGHNT and CDR2 YYREEE (reference sequence). CDR3 DNA sequence: TGTGCCAGCAGCTTAACAGGGCGAATGAACACTGAAGCTTTCTTT. Amino acids: CASSLTGRMNTEAFF. The entire variable domain, with the rest obtained from reference TRBV5-4 and TRBJ1-1, is as follows: ETGVTQSPTHLIKTRGQQVTLRCSSQSGHNTVSWYQQALGQGPQFIFQYYREEENGRGNFPPRFSGLQFPNYSSELNVNALELDDSALYLCASSLTGRMNTEAFFGQGTRLTVV.

This sequence joins TRBV28 and TRBJ1-1; D not resolved. Germline CDR1 and CDR2: MDHEN and SYDVKM. Trimming took 5 bases from V and 2 from J, leaving 12 bases between them. This CDR3 comprises 14 residues. CDR3 residues: CASSAPGPNTEAFF. DNA for the CDR3: TGTGCCAGCAGTGCACCGGGTCCCAACACTGAAGCTTTCTTT.

This chain joins TRBV27 and TRBJ2-3; TRBD2 matches 9 bases. This CDR3 region has 16 residues. V lost 5 bases to trimming and J lost 6 bases; unmatched junction nucleotides: 12. Germline V CDR1 and CDR2: MNHEY, SMNVEV (reference sequence). In nucleotides, the CDR3 is TGTGCCAGCAGTGCTGATGGCGGGAGGGCCAGGGATACGCAGTATTTT. Translation gives CASSADGGRARDTQYF.

The chain has TRBV6-6 and TRBJ2-5; the D gene is possibly TRBD2 (6 bases). The CDR3 extends over 14 amino acids. Germline CDR1 reads MNHNY; CDR2 reads SVGAGI (reference sequence). Trimming pared 3 bases from V and 4 bases from J, leaving 12 bases between. This chain's CDR3 is CASSYTGLAETQYF. The CDR3 DNA sequence: TGTGCCAGCAGTTATACGGGACTGGCAGAGACCCAGTACTTC.

The chain carries TRBV4-2 and TRBJ2-2; TRBD2 matches at 8 bases. Germline V lookup: CDR1 LGHNA, CDR2 YNFKEQ. There are 15 residues in the CDR3. Trimming removed 4 bases from V and 3 bases from J; junction bases left unmatched: 4. The CDR3 region is CASSPQAGDTGELFF. The CDR3, as DNA: TGTGCCAGCAGCCCTCAAGCGGGAGACACCGGGGAGCTGTTTTTT.